The TCR beta chain described here comes from a study of CD8 T cells in Susac syndrome. Trimming left V 4 bases short and J 7 bases short, with 21 bases between. There are 16 residues in the CDR3. CDR1 SGHRS and CDR2 YFSETQ come from the germline V gene. RNA amounts of about 0.5 to 1 ug underwent reverse transcription with random hexamers. Each CDR3 protein gets one entry after TCRdb re-called the immunoSEQ multiplex PCR reads with MiXCR. The sample gives approximately 150,000 distinct CDR3 sequences, roughly 94% of which show up once; under 0.095% is in the top ten. Sequencing was performed on CD4+ T cells from PBMCs. V and J are TRBV5-1 and TRBJ2-1; possible D gene TRBD2, 7 bases. The sequence came from a human donor in good health. For the CDR3, the DNA is TGCGCCAGCAGCCCTAAGAGCGGGACAATTAGGAATGAGCAGTTCTTC. It specifies CASSPKSGTIRNEQFF.